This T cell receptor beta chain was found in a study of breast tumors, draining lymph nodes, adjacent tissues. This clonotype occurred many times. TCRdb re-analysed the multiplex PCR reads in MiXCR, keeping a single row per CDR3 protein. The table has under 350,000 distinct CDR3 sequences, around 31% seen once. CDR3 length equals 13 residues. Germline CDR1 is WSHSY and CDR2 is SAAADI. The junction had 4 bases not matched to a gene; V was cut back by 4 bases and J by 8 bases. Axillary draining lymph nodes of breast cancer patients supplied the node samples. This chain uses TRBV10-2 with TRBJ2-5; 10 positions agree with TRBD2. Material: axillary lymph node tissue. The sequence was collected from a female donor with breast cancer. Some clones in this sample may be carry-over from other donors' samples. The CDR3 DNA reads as TGCGCCAGCAGTGGCCGGACTAGCGGAACCCAGTACTTC. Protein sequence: CASSGRTSGTQYF.